The clone carrying this T cell receptor beta chain was seen a few times. Antigen unknown. With a J-beta primer mix and a sample-barcoded 5' primer, a second PCR ran about 7 to 12 cycles. From each sample, at least 2.5 million paired-end reads containing CDR3 were obtained. In TCRdb, the 5' RACE reads were re-called with MiXCR into one record per CDR3 protein. In the table there are around 800,000 distinct CDR3 sequences, approximately 48% of which are singletons. The data were taken from a study of blood T cells in healthy people across ages. The study's findings and limits: Samples with more naive T cells showed higher observed beta diversity.

Extractions gave at least 5 micrograms of total RNA per sample. The V gene end was trimmed by 1 base and the J gene end by 5 bases; junction bases not matched to a gene: 9. The CDR3 is 16 residues long. CDR1 SGHVS and CDR2 FNYEAQ come from the germline V gene. Sequenced input: blood. The V and J genes are TRBV7-6 and TRBJ2-3, with 7 bases that match TRBD2. The sequence was collected from a man in his 60s in good health. The CDR3 DNA is TGTGCCAGCAGCTTAGAGGGGCTAGCGGCTCAAGATACGCAGTATTTT. Its protein is CASSLEGLAAQDTQYF.